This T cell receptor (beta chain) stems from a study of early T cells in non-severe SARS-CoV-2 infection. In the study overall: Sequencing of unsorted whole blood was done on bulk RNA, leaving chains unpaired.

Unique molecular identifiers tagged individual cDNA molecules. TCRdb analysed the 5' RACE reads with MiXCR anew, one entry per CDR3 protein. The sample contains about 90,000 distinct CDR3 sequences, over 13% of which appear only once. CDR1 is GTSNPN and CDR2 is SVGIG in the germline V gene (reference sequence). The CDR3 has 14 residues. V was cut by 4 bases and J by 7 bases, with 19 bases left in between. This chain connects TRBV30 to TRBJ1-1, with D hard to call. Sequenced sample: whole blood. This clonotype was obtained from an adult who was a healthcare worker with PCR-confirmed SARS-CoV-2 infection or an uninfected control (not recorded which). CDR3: CAWTPDGKSSEAFF. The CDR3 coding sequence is TGTGCCTGGACCCCGGACGGAAAATCCAGTGAAGCTTTCTTT.